These 24 T cell receptor beta chains came from one sample sequenced in a study of T cells in Graves' hyperthyroidism and ophthalmopathy. It was RNA transcripts that yielded the amplified TCR beta CDR3 regions. RT-PCR in the first round (using the HTBI primer set) targeted the TCR CDR3. TCRdb re-derived calls from the multiplex PCR reads in MiXCR, one entry per CDR3 protein. The sample lists 300,000 or so distinct CDR3 sequences, roughly 18% seen once, with about 53% in the top ten. Input material: blood. These receptor sequences come from a woman aged 45-65 years with Graves' hyperthyroidism.

A remark on this clonotype: A much larger clonotype is one base distant, so this may be a read error. The J gene is TRBJ2-2, the V gene TRBV6-2 or TRBV6-3, with D tentatively TRBD2 (5 bases). The germline V gene encodes CDR1 MNHEY and CDR2 SVGEGT. The CDR3 extends over 13 amino acids. The CDR3 loop reads CASSYFGTGEQFF. The CDR3 DNA is TGTGCCAGCAGTTATTTCGGCACCGGGGAGCAGTTTTTT.

The chain couples TRBV11-1 to TRBJ1-1; D gene uncertain. The CDR3 has 13 amino acids. Germline V gene data show CDR1 as SGHAT and CDR2 as FQDESV (reference sequence). Trimming removed 10 bases from V and 0 bases from J, with 12 bases in between. CDR3 bases: TGTGCCACAGGAGAGGGCGTGAACACTGAAGCTTTCTTT. Translated, it gives CATGEGVNTEAFF.

This clonotype was counted many times. The J gene is TRBJ2-2, the V gene TRBV12-3 or TRBV12-4; D unclear. Deletions cut 6 bases from V and 10 bases from J, with 18 bases between. This CDR3 contains 14 residues. The CDR3 DNA reads as TGTGCCAGCAGACGGCCGCAAACGCCGGCGGAGCTGTTTTTT. Residues: CASRRPQTPAELFF.

This clonotype was seen repeatedly, ten times or more. The chain recombines TRBV3-1 with TRBJ1-2; no reliable D call. The CDR3 loop spans 14 amino acids. Germline values: CDR1 LGHDT, CDR2 YNNKEL (reference sequence). V was cut by 0 bases and J by 6 bases, with 11 bases left in between. The CDR3 DNA reads TGTGCCAGCAGCCAAGACGGTCCGGATCATGGCTACACCTTC. This codes for CASSQDGPDHGYTF.

This clonotype was counted ten times or more. This rearrangement joins TRBV7-3 to TRBJ2-7; 9 nucleotides agree with TRBD1. Losses at the gene ends were 3 bases for V and 3 bases for J; bases not matched to a gene: 6. This CDR3 is 15 amino acids long. Germline V gives CDR1 SGHTA, CDR2 FQGTGA. The CDR3 coding sequence is TGTGCCAGCAGCTTGAGTCCGGGACAGGGCTACGAGCAGTACTTC. This sequence encodes CASSLSPGQGYEQYF.

This chain uses TRBV29-1 with TRBJ1-2, with unresolved D. V gave up 8 bases and J gave up 5 bases, with 18 bases separating them. The CDR3 totals 13 residues. In germline, CDR1 is SQVTM, CDR2 ANQGSEA. The CDR3 region has the DNA TGCAGCTCCACCGCCGGCCCGGATTATGGCTACACCTTC. This translates into CSSTAGPDYGYTF.

This clonotype was found many times. The CDR3 protein is CASSVYPGRDEQFF. In nucleotides, the CDR3 is TGTGCCAGCAGTGTTTACCCGGGACGGGATGAGCAGTTCTTC. This chain connects TRBV6-1 to TRBJ2-1; D may be TRBD1 or TRBD2 (5 bases each). The germline V gene has CDR1 MNHNS and CDR2 SASEGT. The CDR3 is made up of 14 amino acids. Between the trimmed V and J ends, which lost 4 bases and 8 bases, there was a span of 15 bases.

This chain connects TRBV28 to TRBJ1-2; D perhaps matches TRBD1 (5 bases). Trimming left V 6 bases short and J 3 bases short, with 17 bases between. In germline, CDR1 is MDHEN, CDR2 SYDVKM. This CDR3 is built from 15 residues. The CDR3: CASRSIREVDYGYTF. The CDR3 nucleotides are TGTGCCAGCAGGAGCATCAGGGAAGTTGACTATGGCTACACCTTC.

This clonotype turned up a few times. J is TRBJ2-3 and V is TRBV2; TRBD2 might be the D (5 bases). There are 12 residues in the CDR3. The V end lost 6 bases, the J end lost 3 bases, and 7 bases lay between the germline ends. Germline CDR1 is SNHLY and CDR2 is FYNNEI. The CDR3 here is CASRGLTDTQYF. The CDR3 nucleotides read TGTGCCAGCAGAGGACTTACAGATACGCAGTATTTT.

This chain uses TRBV10-2 with TRBJ1-5; 10 nucleotides align to TRBD1. The CDR3 runs to 14 residues. V lost 6 bases, J lost 5 bases, and 4 bases stayed unmatched. Per the germline V gene, CDR1 is WSHSY and CDR2 is SAAADI. The CDR3 is CASRNGQGDQPQHF. As DNA, the CDR3 is TGCGCCAGCAGAAATGGACAGGGGGATCAGCCCCAGCATTTT.

This clonotype occurred a few times. The chain carries TRBV11-2 and TRBJ1-1; 7 bases line up with TRBD1. V was pared by 0 bases and J by 11 bases, with 9 bases of the junction left unmatched. CDR3 size: 14 residues. CDR1 is SGHAT and CDR2 is FQNNGV in the germline V gene. The CDR3 nucleotides are TGTGCCAGCAGCTTAGATCGGGCAGGGGGTATGGCTTTCTTT. Protein sequence: CASSLDRAGGMAFF.

V usage is TRBV7-9 and J usage is TRBJ2-1; D may match TRBD1 or TRBD2 (5 bases each). V lost 6 bases to trimming and J lost 10 bases, with 19 bases between them. Germline values: CDR1 SEHNR, CDR2 FQNEAQ (reference sequence). CDR3 length: 14 residues. The CDR3 region is CASSWGRQTGEQFF. The CDR3 DNA reads as TGTGCCAGCAGTTGGGGCAGACAAACGGGAGAGCAGTTCTTC.

The V gene is TRBV6-5, the J gene TRBJ1-5; the match to TRBD1 covers 8 bases. The CDR3 extends over 17 amino acids. The V and J ends lost 2 bases and 0 bases, in that order; junction bases with no gene match: 6. In germline, CDR1 is MNHEY, CDR2 SVGAGI. The CDR3 is CASSYRTGSDSNQPQHF. CDR3 nucleotides: TGTGCCAGCAGTTACCGGACAGGGAGCGATAGCAATCAGCCCCAGCATTTT.

This clonotype was observed at least ten times. V usage is TRBV11-2 and J usage is TRBJ2-7; 9 nucleotides align to TRBD1. Germline CDR1 is SGHAT and CDR2 is FQNNGV. The CDR3 is 16 residues long. V lost 5 bases, J lost 3 bases, and 11 bases stayed unmatched. Here the CDR3 reads CASSVNGGQGVYEQYF. For the CDR3, the DNA is TGTGCCAGCAGCGTAAACGGGGGACAGGGTGTCTACGAGCAGTACTTC.

V gene TRBV11-2 combines with J gene TRBJ1-4, with 7 positions matching TRBD1. This CDR3 contains 17 residues. The germline CDR1 and CDR2 sequences are SGHAT and FQNNGV. The V and J ends lost 6 bases and 1 base, in that order; junction bases with no gene match: 11. CDR3 coding DNA: TGTGCCAGCAGGCCCACCCAGGGGGTAGGAACTAATGAAAAACTGTTTTTT. Residues: CASRPTQGVGTNEKLFF.

The J gene is TRBJ1-6, the V gene TRBV12-3 or TRBV12-4; TRBD1 is a possible D gene (5 bases). Trimming removed 0 bases at V and 7 bases at J, with 7 bases between. The CDR3 runs to 14 residues. The CDR3 DNA reads TGTGCCAGCAGTTTAGCACAGGCCAATTCACCCCTCCACTTT. This sequence encodes CASSLAQANSPLHF.

In DNA, the CDR3 is TGTGCCAGCAGTGACTTCCAAGTAGCTTTCTTT. Its translation: CASSDFQVAFF. The chain is built from TRBV6-1 and TRBJ1-1, with unresolved D. This CDR3 has 11 residues. Trimming left V 3 bases short and J 10 bases short, with 9 bases between. Looked up from germline, CDR1 is MNHNS and CDR2 is SASEGT.

This clonotype was picked up a small number of times. The V call is TRBV5-1, the J call TRBJ2-7; 7 bases fit TRBD1. The CDR3 runs 15 residues. In germline, CDR1 is SGHRS, CDR2 YFSETQ. Trimming at V came to 4 bases and at J to 4 bases, leaving 11 bases not matched to a gene. This chain's CDR3 is CASSLGLGDRYEQYF. CDR3 bases: TGCGCCAGCAGCCTCGGATTAGGGGACAGATACGAGCAGTACTTC.

This clonotype has a handful of counts. V and J are TRBV7-8 and TRBJ2-1, with TRBD1 matching 9 bases. The CDR3 has 16 residues. Germline CDR1 SGHVS, CDR2 FQNEAQ. Trimming removed 3 bases from V and 4 bases from J; junction bases left unmatched: 7. CDR3 protein: CASSLTGTGLYNEQFF. The CDR3 nucleotides are TGTGCCAGCAGCTTGACCGGGACAGGGCTTTACAATGAGCAGTTCTTC.

V usage is TRBV20-1 and J usage is TRBJ1-5, with 7 bases identical to TRBD1. V gave up 3 bases and J gave up 5 bases; unmatched junction bases: 10. The CDR3 has 15 residues. Looked up from germline, CDR1 is DFQATT and CDR2 is SNEGSKA (reference sequence). CDR3 sequence (DNA): TGCAGTGCTAGCCCAGGGGGGGGGCTAGATCAGCCCCAGCATTTT. This translates into CSASPGGGLDQPQHF.

This clonotype was counted ten times or more. The rearrangement uses TRBV5-1 and TRBJ2-1; D possibly corresponds to TRBD2 (6 bases). The germline gives CDR1 SGHRS, CDR2 YFSETQ. The V gene lost 0 bases and the J gene lost 4 bases, with 20 bases spanning the gap. The CDR3 has 18 amino acids. The CDR3 nucleotides are TGCGCCAGCAGCTTGGCCCAACTGAAGCCCGGGACTTACAATGAGCAGTTCTTC. Residues: CASSLAQLKPGTYNEQFF.

The chain recombines TRBV30 with TRBJ1-1; D is possibly TRBD1 (5 bases). With 2 bases removed from V and 5 bases from J, the gap between germline ends came to 9 bases. This CDR3 has 12 amino acids. The germline V gene encodes CDR1 GTSNPN and CDR2 SVGIG (reference sequence). The CDR3 nucleotides read TGTGCCTGGAGTATGGGGGTTACTGAAGCTTTCTTT. Translation gives CAWSMGVTEAFF. Complete variable domain (other parts from reference TRBV30 and TRBJ1-1): SQTIHQWPATLVQPVGSPLSLECTVEGTSNPNLYWYRQAAGRGLQLLFYSVGIGQISSEVPQNLSASRPQDRQFILSSKKLLLSDSGFYLCAWSMGVTEAFFGQGTRLTVV.

In its sample, this clonotype was seen a few times. V gene TRBV18 combines with J gene TRBJ1-3; no clear D gene. Germline values: CDR1 KGHSH, CDR2 LQKENI. V shed 5 bases and J shed 0 bases, with 20 bases lying between them. The CDR3 runs to 18 residues. CDR3 region: CASSTTTTLPLSGNTIYF. The CDR3, as DNA: TGTGCCAGCTCAACGACCACTACGCTTCCACTCTCTGGAAACACCATATATTTT.

This clonotype appeared a few times. The chain is built from TRBV5-1 and TRBJ2-1, with D unresolved. Germline loops: CDR1 SGHRS, CDR2 YFSETQ. CDR3 length: 14 residues. The V end was cut by 2 bases, the J end by 7 bases, with 13 bases between. The DNA of the CDR3 is TGCGCCAGCAGCTTTTGGATTGGAGTAAATGAGCAGTTCTTC. Encoded protein: CASSFWIGVNEQFF.